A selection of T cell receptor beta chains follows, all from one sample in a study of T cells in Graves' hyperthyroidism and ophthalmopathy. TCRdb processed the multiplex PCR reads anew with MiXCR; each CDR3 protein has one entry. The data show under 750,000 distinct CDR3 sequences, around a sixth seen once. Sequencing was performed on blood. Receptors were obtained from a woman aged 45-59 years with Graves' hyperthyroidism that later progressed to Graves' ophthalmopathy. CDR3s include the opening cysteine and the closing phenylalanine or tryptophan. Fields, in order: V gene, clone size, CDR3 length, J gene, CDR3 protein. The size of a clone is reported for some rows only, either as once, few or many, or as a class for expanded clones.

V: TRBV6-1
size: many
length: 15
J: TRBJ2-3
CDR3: CASSEPGQNTDTQYF

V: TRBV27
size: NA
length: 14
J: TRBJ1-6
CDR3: CASRTPGSNSPLHF

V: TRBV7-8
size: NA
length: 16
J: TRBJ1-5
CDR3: CASSRFTGGSNQPQHF

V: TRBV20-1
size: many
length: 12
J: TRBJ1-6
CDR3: CSARRPNSPLHF

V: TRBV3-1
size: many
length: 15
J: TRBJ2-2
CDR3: CASSPTVTNTGELFF

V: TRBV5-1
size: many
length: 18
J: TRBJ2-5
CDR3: CASSYRLAGAGQQETQYF

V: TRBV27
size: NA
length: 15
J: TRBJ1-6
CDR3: CASGLQGIDNSPLHF

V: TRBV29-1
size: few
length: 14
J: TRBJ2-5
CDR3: CSVLPGQLQETQYF

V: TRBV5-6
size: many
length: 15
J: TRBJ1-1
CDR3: CASSLVQGSHTEAFF

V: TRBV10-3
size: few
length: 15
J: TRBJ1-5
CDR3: CAISDIENSNQPQHF

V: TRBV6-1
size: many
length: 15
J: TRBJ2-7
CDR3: CASRHAGSEVNEQYF

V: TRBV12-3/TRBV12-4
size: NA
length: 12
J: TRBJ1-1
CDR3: CASSLQSLGAFF

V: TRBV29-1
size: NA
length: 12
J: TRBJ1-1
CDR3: CSVEGGQGEAFF

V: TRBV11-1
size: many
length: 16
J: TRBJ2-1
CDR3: CASSFPRGASYNEQFF

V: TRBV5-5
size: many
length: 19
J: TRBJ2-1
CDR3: CASRRRLAGAPLSYNEQFF

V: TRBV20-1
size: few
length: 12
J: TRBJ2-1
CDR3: CSASDFSNEQFF

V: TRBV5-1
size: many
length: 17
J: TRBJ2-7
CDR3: CASSLYPSGGSPYEQYF

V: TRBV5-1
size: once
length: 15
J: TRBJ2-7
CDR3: CASSLGGQGTFEQYF

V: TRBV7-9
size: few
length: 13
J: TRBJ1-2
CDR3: CATPDRSSYGYTF

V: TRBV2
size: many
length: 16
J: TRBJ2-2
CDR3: CASSFVIPEGTGELFF

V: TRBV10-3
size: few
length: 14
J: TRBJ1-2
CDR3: CAISEETAVYGYTF

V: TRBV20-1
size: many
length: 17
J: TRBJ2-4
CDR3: CSASDGRGYLGGNIQYF

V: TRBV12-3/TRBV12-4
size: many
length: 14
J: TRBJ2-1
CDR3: CASRRTGDGNEQFF

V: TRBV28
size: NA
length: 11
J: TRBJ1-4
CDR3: CASSFFEKLFF

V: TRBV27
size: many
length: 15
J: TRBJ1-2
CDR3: CASSLRDGRYYGYTF

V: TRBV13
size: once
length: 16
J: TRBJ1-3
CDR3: CASSLGPGTSGNTIYF

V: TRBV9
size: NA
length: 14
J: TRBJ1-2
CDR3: CASSVAGESYGYTF

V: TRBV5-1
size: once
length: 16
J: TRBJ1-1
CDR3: CASSLSAGRSNTEAFF

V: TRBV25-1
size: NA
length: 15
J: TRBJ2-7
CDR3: CASSEEAGAVDEQYF

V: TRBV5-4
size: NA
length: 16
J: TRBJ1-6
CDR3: CASSLAFEGAGSPLHF

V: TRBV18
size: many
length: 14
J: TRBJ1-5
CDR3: CASSPTVVPEPQHF

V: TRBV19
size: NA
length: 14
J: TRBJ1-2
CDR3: CASTEQGTPYGYTF

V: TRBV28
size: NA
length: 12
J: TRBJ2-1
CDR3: CASSWMNNEQFF

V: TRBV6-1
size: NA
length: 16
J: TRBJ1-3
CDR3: CASSLRQGLSGNTIYF

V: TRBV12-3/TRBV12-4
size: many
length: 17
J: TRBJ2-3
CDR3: CASSFWGGGYSTDTQYF

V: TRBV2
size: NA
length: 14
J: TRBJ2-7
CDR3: CASSDWDTSYEQYF

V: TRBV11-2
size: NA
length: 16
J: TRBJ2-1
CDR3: CASSLDPGGLVSEQFF

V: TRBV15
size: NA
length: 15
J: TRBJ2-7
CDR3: CATSRERTGTYEQYF